This T cell receptor beta chain was captured in a study of shared clonotypes between healthy human individuals. On the study more broadly: There were three CD4 naive, three CD4 memory, two CD8 naive and one CD8 memory plates per donor.

Study-wide findings and caveats: For naive CD4 cells, around 5.1% of clonotypes were shared across a handful of donors. Naive subsets generally exceeded memory subsets in estimated richness.

Method: immunoSEQ multiplex PCR; TCRdb's copy keeps in-frame clones and lacks some. Among 630,000 or so clones listed, nearly 98% were seen once. To note about this clone: Its antigen is still unknown.

CD45RO-negative CD8 cells positively selected for CCR7 made up the naive population, which excluded terminally differentiated effector memory CD45RA+ cells. Germline lookup yields CDR1 SGDLS and CDR2 YYNGEE. V was trimmed by 2 bases and J by 6 bases, leaving 11 bases between them. This CDR3 is built from 14 residues. The receptor comes from a man aged 25 to 45 in good health. Source material: naive CD8+ T cells sorted from blood. The V gene is TRBV9, the J gene TRBJ1-4; tentative D call: TRBD1 (6 bases). The CDR3 sequence: CASSVRDMDEKLFF. As DNA, the CDR3 is TGTGCCAGCAGCGTCCGGGACATGGATGAAAAACTGTTTTTT.